The 4 T cell receptor beta chains below were found in one sample sequenced in a study of T and B cells in COVID-19 patients. Multiplex PCR with BIOMED2 TRB-A/B primer pools amplified TRB rearrangements. TCRdb itself ran the multiplex PCR reads through MiXCR, one entry per CDR3 protein. Of 8,000 to 8,500 distinct CDR3 sequences in the sample, about 28% were seen once. Blood genomic DNA input for TRB amplification was roughly 250-550 ng. Sequenced material: blood. The receptors shown here come from a human donor with active COVID-19.

The chain uses TRBV20-1 and TRBJ2-1; TRBD1 matches 8 bases. Germline V gene lookup returns CDR1 DFQATT and CDR2 SNEGSKA (reference sequence). Trimming took 5 bases from V and 3 from J; bases not matched to a gene: 12. The CDR3 length is 16 residues. CDR3 coding DNA: TGCAGTGCTGCCGACAGGGGTCAAGGGAACTACAATGAGCAGTTCTTC. Translating gives CSAADRGQGNYNEQFF.

Details on this clonotype: A junction boundary mismatches the germline segment, possibly from a read error. The chain links TRBV13 to TRBJ1-1; D is ambiguous. Germline V gives CDR1 PRHDT, CDR2 FYEKMQ (reference sequence). The CDR3 runs to 14 residues. CDR3 residues: CASSPWTANTEAFF. The CDR3 nucleotides are TGCGCCAGCAGCCCCTGGACGGCGAACACTGAAGCTTTCTTT. Complete variable domain (other parts from reference TRBV13 and TRBJ1-1): AAGVIQSPRHLIKEKRETATLKCYPIPRHDTVYWYQQGPGQDPQFLISFYEKMQSDKGSIPDRFSAQQFSDYHSELNMSSLELGDSALYFCASSPWTANTEAFFGQGTRLTVV.

By share of the sample, this clonotype is medium-sized. The chain employs TRBV18 and TRBJ2-3; D unclear. The CDR3 is made up of 13 amino acids. Trimming removed 0 bases at V and 0 bases at J, with 1 base between. The germline CDR1 and CDR2 sequences are KGHSH and LQKENI. CDR3 DNA: TGTGCCAGCTCACCACCTAGCACAGATACGCAGTATTTT. It is translated as CASSPPSTDTQYF.

The chain recombines TRBV7-2 with TRBJ1-5; no firm D call. This CDR3 comprises 15 residues. Germline lookup yields CDR1 SGHTA and CDR2 FQGNSA. V was pared by 1 base and J by 3 bases, with 10 bases between. In DNA, the CDR3 is TGTGCCAGCAGCTTAGAGGGCGGACCCAATCAGCCCCAGCATTTT. Translated: CASSLEGGPNQPQHF.